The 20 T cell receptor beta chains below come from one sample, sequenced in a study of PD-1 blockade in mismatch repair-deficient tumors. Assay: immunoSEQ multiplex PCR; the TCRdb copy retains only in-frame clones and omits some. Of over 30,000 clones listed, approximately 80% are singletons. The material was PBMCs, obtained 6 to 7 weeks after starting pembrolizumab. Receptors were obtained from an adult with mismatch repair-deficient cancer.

CDR3 amino acids: CASTLLAGVAYNEQFF. CDR3 nucleotides: TGTGCCAGCACCCTACTAGCGGGAGTGGCCTACAATGAGCAGTTCTTC. The chain joins TRBV4-2 to TRBJ2-1, with 11 bases fitting TRBD2. After removal of 7 bases from V and 2 bases from J, the junction contained 7 bases not matched to a gene. Germline V CDR1 and CDR2: LGHNA, YNFKEQ. CDR3 size: 16 residues.

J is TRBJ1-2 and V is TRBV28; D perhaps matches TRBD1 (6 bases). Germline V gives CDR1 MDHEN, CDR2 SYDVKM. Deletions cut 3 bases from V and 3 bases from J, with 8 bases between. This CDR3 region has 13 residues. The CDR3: CASSFGGDYGYTF. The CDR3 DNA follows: TGTGCCAGCAGTTTTGGGGGCGACTATGGCTACACCTTC.

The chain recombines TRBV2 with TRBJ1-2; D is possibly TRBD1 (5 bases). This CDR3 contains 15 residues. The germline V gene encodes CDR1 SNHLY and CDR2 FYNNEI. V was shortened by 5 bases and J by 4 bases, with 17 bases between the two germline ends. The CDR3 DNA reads TGTGCCAGCAGTCCCTCGGGACTCTCTAGCTATGGCTACACCTTC. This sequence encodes CASSPSGLSSYGYTF.

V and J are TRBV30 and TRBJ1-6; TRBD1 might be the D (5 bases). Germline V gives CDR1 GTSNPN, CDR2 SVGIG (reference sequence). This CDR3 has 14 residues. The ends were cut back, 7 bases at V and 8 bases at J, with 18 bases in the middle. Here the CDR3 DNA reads TGTGCCTTGGATAGGGGATGGCAGGATTCACCCCTCCACTTT. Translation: CALDRGWQDSPLHF.

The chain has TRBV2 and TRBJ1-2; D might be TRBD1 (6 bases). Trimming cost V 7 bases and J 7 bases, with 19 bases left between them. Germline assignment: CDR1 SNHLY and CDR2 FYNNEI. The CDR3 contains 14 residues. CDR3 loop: CASNTAGAEVGYTF. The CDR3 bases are TGTGCCAGCAACACGGCGGGGGCCGAGGTTGGCTACACCTTC.

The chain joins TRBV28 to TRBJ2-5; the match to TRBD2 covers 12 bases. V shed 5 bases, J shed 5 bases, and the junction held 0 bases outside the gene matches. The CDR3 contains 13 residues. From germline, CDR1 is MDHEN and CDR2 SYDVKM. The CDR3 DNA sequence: TGTGCCAGCAGTACTAGCGGGAGGGAGACCCAGTACTTC. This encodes CASSTSGRETQYF.

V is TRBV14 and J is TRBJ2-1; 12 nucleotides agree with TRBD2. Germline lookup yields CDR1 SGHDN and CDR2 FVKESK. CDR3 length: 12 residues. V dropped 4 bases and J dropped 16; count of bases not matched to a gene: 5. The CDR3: CASSRLTSGRFF. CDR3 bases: TGTGCCAGCAGCCGGCTGACTAGCGGGAGATTCTTC.

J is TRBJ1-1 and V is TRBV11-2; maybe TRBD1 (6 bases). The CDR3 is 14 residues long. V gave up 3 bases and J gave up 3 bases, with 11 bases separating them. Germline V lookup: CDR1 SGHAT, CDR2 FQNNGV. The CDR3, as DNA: TGTGCCAGCAGCTTTATACCAGGGGACACTGAAGCTTTCTTT. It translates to CASSFIPGDTEAFF.

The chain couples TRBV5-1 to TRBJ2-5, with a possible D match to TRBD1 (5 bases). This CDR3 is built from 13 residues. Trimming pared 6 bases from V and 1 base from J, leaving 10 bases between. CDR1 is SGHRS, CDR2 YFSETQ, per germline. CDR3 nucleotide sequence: TGCGCCAGCAAAGACAGTCCCCAAGAGACCCAGTACTTC. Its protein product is CASKDSPQETQYF.

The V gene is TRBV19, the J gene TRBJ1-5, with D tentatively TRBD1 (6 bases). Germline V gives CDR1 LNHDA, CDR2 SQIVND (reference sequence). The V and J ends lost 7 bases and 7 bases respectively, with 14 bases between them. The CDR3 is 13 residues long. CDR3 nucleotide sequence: TGTGCCAGTAACAGGGTATCAAGCCAGCCCCAGCATTTT. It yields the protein CASNRVSSQPQHF.

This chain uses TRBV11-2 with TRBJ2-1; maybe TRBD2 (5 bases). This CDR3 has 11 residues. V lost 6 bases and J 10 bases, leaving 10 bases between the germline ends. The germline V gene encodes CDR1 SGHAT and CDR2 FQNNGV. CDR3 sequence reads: CASSLQREQFF. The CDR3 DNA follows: TGTGCCAGCAGTCTACAGCGGGAGCAGTTCTTC.

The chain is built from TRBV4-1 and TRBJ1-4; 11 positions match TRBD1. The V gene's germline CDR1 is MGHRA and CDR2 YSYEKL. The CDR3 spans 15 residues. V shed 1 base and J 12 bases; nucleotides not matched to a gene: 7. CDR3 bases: TGCGCCAGCAGCCAAGTGGACAGGGGGCGCTTAGAACTGTTTTTT. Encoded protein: CASSQVDRGRLELFF.

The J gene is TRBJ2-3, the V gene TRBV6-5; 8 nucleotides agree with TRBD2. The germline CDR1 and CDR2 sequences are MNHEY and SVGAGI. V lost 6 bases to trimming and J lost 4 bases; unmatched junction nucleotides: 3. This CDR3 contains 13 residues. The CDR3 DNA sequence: TGTGCCAGCAGGGGACTAGTGCCAGATACGCAGTATTTT. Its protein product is CASRGLVPDTQYF.

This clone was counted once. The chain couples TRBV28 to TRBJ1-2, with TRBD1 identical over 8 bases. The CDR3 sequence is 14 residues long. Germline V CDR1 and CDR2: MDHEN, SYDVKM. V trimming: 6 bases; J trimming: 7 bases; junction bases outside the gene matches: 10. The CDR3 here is CASRAGQGRAGYTF. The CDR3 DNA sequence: TGTGCCAGCAGGGCCGGACAGGGAAGGGCTGGCTACACCTTC.

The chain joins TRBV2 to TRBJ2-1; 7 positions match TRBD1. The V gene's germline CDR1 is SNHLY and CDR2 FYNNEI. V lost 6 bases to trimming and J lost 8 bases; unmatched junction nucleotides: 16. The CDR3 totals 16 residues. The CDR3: CASRANRGLSHHEQFF. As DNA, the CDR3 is TGTGCCAGCAGGGCTAACAGGGGCTTGTCCCACCATGAGCAGTTCTTC.

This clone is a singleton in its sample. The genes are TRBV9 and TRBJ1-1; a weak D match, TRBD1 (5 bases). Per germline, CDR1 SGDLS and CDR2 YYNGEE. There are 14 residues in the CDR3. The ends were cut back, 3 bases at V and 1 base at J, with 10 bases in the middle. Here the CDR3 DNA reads TGTGCCAGCAGCGCAGGGATCCGGAACACTGAAGCTTTCTTT. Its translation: CASSAGIRNTEAFF.

CDR3 DNA: TGTGCCAGCAGTTATAGTCAAGCGAACACTGAAGCTTTCTTT. Residues: CASSYSQANTEAFF. The rearrangement uses TRBV6-5 and TRBJ1-1, with no clear D. Trimming took 3 bases from V and 1 from J, leaving 9 bases between them. CDR1 and CDR2 (germline): MNHEY, SVGAGI. This CDR3 has 14 amino acids.

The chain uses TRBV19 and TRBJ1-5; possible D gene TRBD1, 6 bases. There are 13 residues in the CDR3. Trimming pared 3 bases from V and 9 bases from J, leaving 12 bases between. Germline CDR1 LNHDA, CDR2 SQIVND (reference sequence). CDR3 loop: CASSILGAGPQHF. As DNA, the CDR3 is TGTGCCAGTAGTATTTTGGGGGCAGGGCCCCAGCATTTT.

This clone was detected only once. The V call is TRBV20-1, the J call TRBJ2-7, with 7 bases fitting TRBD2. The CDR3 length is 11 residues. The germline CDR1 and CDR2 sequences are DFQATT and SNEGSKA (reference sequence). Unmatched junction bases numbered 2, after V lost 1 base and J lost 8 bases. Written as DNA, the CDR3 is TGCAGTGCTAGAGGGGGGGGGAAGCAGTACTTC. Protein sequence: CSARGGGKQYF.

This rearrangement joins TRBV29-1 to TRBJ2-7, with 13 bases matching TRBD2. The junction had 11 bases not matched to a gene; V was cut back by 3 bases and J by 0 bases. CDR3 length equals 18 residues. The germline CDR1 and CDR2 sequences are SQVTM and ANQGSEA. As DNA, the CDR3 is TGCAGCGTTGAGAGCCGACTAGCGGGAGGTATACCCTCCTACGAGCAGTACTTC. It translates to CSVESRLAGGIPSYEQYF.